The 23 T cell receptor beta chains reported below all come from one sample, sequenced in a study of T-cell memory formation after mild COVID-19. TCRdb processed the 5' RACE reads anew with MiXCR; each CDR3 protein has one entry. Here the sample spans 85,000 to 120,000 distinct CDR3 sequences, 9.5% to 15% being singletons. Sequencing input: PBMCs or a T cell subset sorted from them (not recorded which). Receptor source: an adult woman who had mild COVID-19 (a few samples of this study predate the infection). Cell type and time point are not known.

The chain links TRBV5-1 to TRBJ2-1; 7 bases are a match to TRBD1. The germline V gene has CDR1 SGHRS and CDR2 YFSETQ. The CDR3 extends over 14 amino acids. With 4 bases clipped from V and 9 bases from J, the junction kept 10 bases outside the gene matches. The CDR3 DNA reads as TGCGCCAGCAGCACTGCTCAGGGGGTACGTGAGCAGTTCTTC. Its protein product is CASSTAQGVREQFF.

This clonotype showed up just a few times. The rearrangement links TRBV24-1 to TRBJ2-1; D remains unclear. Germline CDR1 KGHDR, CDR2 SFDVKD. Trimming took off 4 bases at V and 2 bases at J, with 5 bases between the two ends. The CDR3 sequence is 13 residues long. The chain's CDR3 is CATSDLTYNEQFF. The CDR3 region has the DNA TGTGCCACCAGTGACCTAACCTACAATGAGCAGTTCTTC.

This clonotype has ten or more counts. CDR3 loop: CASSGTGENEQFF. The CDR3 DNA is TGTGCCAGCAGCGGGACAGGGGAGAATGAGCAGTTCTTC. The chain carries TRBV9 and TRBJ2-1, with 9 bases lining up with TRBD1. In germline, CDR1 is SGDLS, CDR2 YYNGEE. CDR3 length: 13 amino acids. The ends lost 3 bases at V and 7 bases at J; junction bases unmatched: 2.

This clonotype has a handful of counts. The chain employs TRBV2 and TRBJ1-1; D unclear. This CDR3 spans 14 amino acids. CDR1 SNHLY and CDR2 FYNNEI come from the germline V gene. V lost 7 bases, J lost 3 bases, and 15 bases lay in between. CDR3 nucleotide sequence: TGTGCCAGCATCGATTACAGCTGGGACACTGAAGCTTTCTTT. Amino acid sequence: CASIDYSWDTEAFF.

The chain recombines TRBV5-1 with TRBJ1-1; D uncertain. There are 16 residues in the CDR3. V shed 0 bases and J shed 1 base, with 13 bases lying between them. The germline CDR1 and CDR2 sequences are SGHRS and YFSETQ. The DNA of the CDR3 is TGCGCCAGCAGCTTGGTTTTTGTGGGCGGGAACACTGAAGCTTTCTTT. Its protein is CASSLVFVGGNTEAFF.

This clonotype turned up a few times. The gene calls are TRBV7-9 and TRBJ2-2; D gene uncertain. Germline values: CDR1 SEHNR, CDR2 FQNEAQ (reference sequence). V lost 2 bases and J 2 bases, leaving 9 bases between the germline ends. CDR3 length: 15 residues. In DNA, the CDR3 is TGTGCCAGCAGCTTACTAGATCCAAACACCGGGGAGCTGTTTTTT. It specifies CASSLLDPNTGELFF.

This clonotype appeared a few times. This chain connects TRBV6-5 to TRBJ2-7; 11 nucleotides agree with TRBD1. Germline V lookup: CDR1 MNHEY, CDR2 SVGAGI. The CDR3 runs 15 residues. J gave up 0 bases and V 6 bases, and 4 bases lay outside the gene matches. The CDR3 spells CASRWGQGDSYEQYF. CDR3 nucleotide sequence: TGTGCCAGCAGATGGGGACAGGGGGACTCCTACGAGCAGTACTTC.

This clonotype was detected only once. The chain couples TRBV20-1 to TRBJ2-7; no clear D. The V gene's germline CDR1 is DFQATT and CDR2 SNEGSKA (reference sequence). V was pared by 2 bases and J by 0 bases, with 17 bases between. This CDR3 comprises 16 residues. The CDR3 sequence is CSARPEQSSSSYEQYF. CDR3 DNA sequence: TGCAGTGCTAGACCTGAACAGTCCTCCTCCTCCTACGAGCAGTACTTC.

There are a few counts of this clonotype. V is TRBV29-1 and J is TRBJ2-1; D is perhaps TRBD1 (6 bases). V dropped 2 bases and J dropped 1 base, with 9 bases sitting between them. The germline V gene encodes CDR1 SQVTM and CDR2 ANQGSEA. This CDR3 region has 14 residues. The CDR3 DNA reads TGCAGCGTTGAACCCGGGACATCCTACAATGAGCAGTTCTTC. This encodes CSVEPGTSYNEQFF.

This clonotype was observed a handful of times. This chain uses TRBV5-4 with TRBJ2-7; the match to TRBD1 covers 10 bases. With 2 bases clipped from V and 0 bases from J, the junction kept 8 bases outside the gene matches. CDR1 and CDR2 from the germline V gene are SGHNT and YYREEE (reference sequence). The CDR3 runs 17 residues. In DNA, the CDR3 is TGTGCCAGCAGCTTCTGGACAGGGGGGGAAAACTCCTACGAGCAGTACTTC. Translation: CASSFWTGGENSYEQYF.

This clonotype turned up a few times. The chain has TRBV2 and TRBJ2-5, with D possibly TRBD2 on 6 matching bases. The CDR3 has 13 amino acids. Trimming took 10 bases from V and 1 from J, leaving 13 bases between them. From germline, CDR1 is SNHLY and CDR2 FYNNEI. Here the CDR3 reads CAIRPGLQETQYF. The CDR3 DNA sequence: TGTGCCATTCGACCGGGACTCCAAGAGACCCAGTACTTC.

This clonotype was recorded at least ten times. The chain links TRBV7-8 to TRBJ2-1; 9 bases are a match to TRBD2. V shed 1 base and J 6 bases; nucleotides not matched to a gene: 7. In germline, CDR1 is SGHVS, CDR2 FQNEAQ. The CDR3 extends over 16 amino acids. CDR3 nucleotides: TGTGCCAGCAGCTTAGGTCCAGCGGGGGGCCGCAATGAGCAGTTCTTC. It encodes CASSLGPAGGRNEQFF.

This clonotype was seen more than once but under ten times. The genes are TRBV19 and TRBJ2-7; TRBD2 matches 11 bases. V was pared by 10 bases and J by 2 bases, with 13 bases of the junction left unmatched. Germline CDR1 reads LNHDA; CDR2 reads SQIVND (reference sequence). The CDR3 covers 16 residues. CDR3 nucleotide sequence: TGTGCCACCTCAGATCCGACTAGCGGGACAACCTACGAGCAGTACTTC. Translation: CATSDPTSGTTYEQYF. Full variable domain (missing parts from reference TRBV19 and TRBJ2-7): DGGITQSPKYLFRKEGQNVTLSCEQNLNHDAMYWYRQDPGQGLRLIYYSQIVNDFQKGDIAEGYSVSREKKESFPLTVTSAQKNPTAFYLCATSDPTSGTTYEQYFGPGTRLTVT.

V and J are TRBV7-2 and TRBJ2-5, with 7 bases aligning to TRBD1. Germline V gives CDR1 SGHTA, CDR2 FQGNSA. After removal of 5 bases from V and 5 bases from J, the junction contained 8 bases not matched to a gene. The CDR3 totals 14 residues. The CDR3 DNA is TGTGCCAGCAGCGATCCGACAGGGCTGGAGACCCAGTACTTC. Its translation is CASSDPTGLETQYF.

This clonotype showed up many times. DNA for the CDR3: TGCGCCAGCAGCTTGTATAGGGAAGCGTCCGGGGAGCTGTTTTTT. It is translated as CASSLYREASGELFF. The chain has TRBV5-1 and TRBJ2-2; D is unclear. Between the trimmed V and J ends, which lost 1 base and 6 bases, there was a span of 13 bases. This CDR3 is 15 amino acids long. Germline V gene lookup returns CDR1 SGHRS and CDR2 YFSETQ.

The chain has TRBV27 and TRBJ1-2; no reliable D call. This CDR3 has 13 amino acids. Germline assignment: CDR1 MNHEY and CDR2 SMNVEV (reference sequence). V was shortened by 9 bases and J by 6 bases, with 17 bases between the two germline ends. CDR3 region: CASSRYSQDGYTF. The CDR3 DNA is TGTGCCAGTTCACGTTACAGTCAGGATGGCTACACCTTC.

The rearrangement uses TRBV6-5 and TRBJ1-1; 8 bases fit TRBD1. With V trimmed by 3 bases and J by 4 bases, 4 bases remained unmatched. Germline CDR1 and CDR2: MNHEY and SVGAGI. This CDR3 contains 14 residues. The CDR3 bases are TGTGCCAGCAGTTATTCAGGGGGCGCCACTGAAGCTTTCTTT. As protein: CASSYSGGATEAFF.

The chain links TRBV7-9 to TRBJ2-1; TRBD2 agrees at 14 bases. The V gene end was trimmed by 4 bases and the J gene end by 8 bases; junction bases not matched to a gene: 4. Germline V gene sequence: CDR1 SEHNR, CDR2 FQNEAQ (reference sequence). This CDR3 has 15 amino acids. CDR3 sequence: CASSWGLAGEDEQFF. Here the CDR3 DNA reads TGTGCCAGCAGCTGGGGACTAGCGGGAGAGGATGAGCAGTTCTTC.

The chain uses TRBV12-3 or TRBV12-4 and TRBJ2-7, with 11 bases aligning to TRBD2. Unmatched junction bases numbered 11, after V lost 6 bases and J lost 7 bases. This CDR3 comprises 15 residues. The chain's CDR3 is CASSLAGGLYDEQYF. CDR3 in DNA: TGTGCCAGCAGCCTAGCGGGAGGCCTATATGATGAGCAGTACTTC.

V gene TRBV20-1 combines with J gene TRBJ2-3; TRBD2 might be the D (5 bases). Germline loops: CDR1 DFQATT, CDR2 SNEGSKA (reference sequence). Between the trimmed V and J ends, which lost 1 base and 1 base, there was a span of 12 bases. This CDR3 is built from 15 residues. The CDR3 region is CSARVNSVGTDTQYF. The CDR3 DNA sequence: TGCAGTGCTAGAGTTAATAGCGTAGGCACAGATACGCAGTATTTT.

This rearrangement joins TRBV7-2 to TRBJ2-7; 7 nucleotides match TRBD1. The CDR3 consists of 15 residues. CDR1 is SGHTA and CDR2 is FQGNSA in the germline V gene. Trimming removed 3 bases from V and 2 bases from J; junction bases left unmatched: 7. The CDR3 loop reads CASSFYRGATYEQYF. The DNA of the CDR3 is TGTGCCAGCAGCTTTTACAGGGGCGCAACCTACGAGCAGTACTTC.

This clonotype came up many times. The V gene is TRBV7-9, the J gene TRBJ2-7, with 10 bases identical to TRBD1. Germline V gene data show CDR1 as SEHNR and CDR2 as FQNEAQ (reference sequence). The CDR3 has 15 residues. V was pared by 3 bases and J by 4 bases, with 6 bases of the junction left unmatched. In DNA, the CDR3 is TGTGCCAGCAGCTTTAGCGGACAGGGGGGATACGAGCAGTACTTC. As protein: CASSFSGQGGYEQYF.

This chain joins TRBV7-6 and TRBJ2-1, with D perhaps matching TRBD2 (5 bases). V lost 2 bases and J 5 bases, leaving 10 bases between the germline ends. This CDR3 region has 14 residues. Germline assignment: CDR1 SGHVS and CDR2 FNYEAQ. As DNA, the CDR3 is TGTGCCAGCAGCTTAAACGACTATGACAATGAGCAGTTCTTC. Protein sequence: CASSLNDYDNEQFF.